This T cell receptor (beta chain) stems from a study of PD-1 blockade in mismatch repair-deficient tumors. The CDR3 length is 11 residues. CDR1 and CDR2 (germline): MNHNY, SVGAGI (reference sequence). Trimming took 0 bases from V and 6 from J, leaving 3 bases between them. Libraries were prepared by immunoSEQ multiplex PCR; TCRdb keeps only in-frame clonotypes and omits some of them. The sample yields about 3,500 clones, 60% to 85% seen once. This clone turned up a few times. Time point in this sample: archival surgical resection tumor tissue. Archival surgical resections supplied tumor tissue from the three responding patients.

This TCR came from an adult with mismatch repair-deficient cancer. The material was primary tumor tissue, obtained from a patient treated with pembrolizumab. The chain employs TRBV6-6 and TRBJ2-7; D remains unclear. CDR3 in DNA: TGTGCCAGCAGTTACTCAGCCGAGCAGTACTTC. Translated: CASSYSAEQYF.